The 28 T cell receptor beta chains below come from one sample, sequenced in a study of cytomegalovirus exposure and HLA in healthy donors. Use of 60 Vbeta and 13 Jbeta primers characterized the PCR. Produced via immunoSEQ multiplex PCR; TCRdb's table is partial and in-frame only. The sample lists about 130,000 clones, roughly two thirds occurring once. Source material: PBMCs. The source is a man younger than 40 in good health and CMV-seropositive.

V is TRBV2 and J is TRBJ2-3, with 13 bases lining up with TRBD2. The ends lost 7 bases at V and 10 bases at J; junction bases unmatched: 20. CDR1 and CDR2 from the germline V gene are SNHLY and FYNNEI. There are 18 residues in the CDR3. The DNA of the CDR3 is TGTGCCAGCACTCCTCACCTGCTGGGACTAGCGGGACCCACGGCGCAGTATTTT. This encodes CASTPHLLGLAGPTAQYF.

This clone was recorded only once. The rearrangement joins TRBV9 to TRBJ1-6; D remains unclear. The germline V and J ends were trimmed by 0 bases and 10 bases, with 14 bases remaining between them. The CDR3 has 15 amino acids. CDR1 and CDR2 from the germline V gene are SGDLS and YYNGEE. Here the CDR3 reads CASSVEGRADSPLHF. The DNA for the CDR3 is TGTGCCAGCAGCGTAGAAGGGAGGGCCGACTCACCCCTCCACTTT.

This clone was counted between two and nine times. The genes are TRBV5-1 and TRBJ1-1, with 7 bases aligning to TRBD1. Germline V gene sequence: CDR1 SGHRS, CDR2 YFSETQ. Germline trimming cut 0 bases from V and 4 bases from J; bases unmatched to any gene: 6. This CDR3 spans 15 amino acids. The CDR3 DNA sequence: TGCGCCAGCAGCTTGGCGCAGGGGGTGAGCACTGAAGCTTTCTTT. Translated, it gives CASSLAQGVSTEAFF.

This clone was recorded only once. V usage is TRBV9 and J usage is TRBJ2-1; 7 bases are shared with TRBD2. V was clipped by 0 bases and J by 3 bases; unmatched bases: 3. The germline gives CDR1 SGDLS, CDR2 YYNGEE. This CDR3 has 15 residues. CDR3 coding DNA: TGTGCCAGCAGCGTAGACGGCGGGAGCTACAATGAGCAGTTCTTC. Protein: CASSVDGGSYNEQFF.

This clone turned up a few times. V usage is TRBV11-3 and J usage is TRBJ2-4; the D gene is possibly TRBD1 (6 bases). Per the germline V gene, CDR1 is SGHNT and CDR2 is YENEEA. The CDR3 has 14 amino acids. Trimming stripped 5 bases from V and 9 bases from J, with 17 bases between. As DNA, the CDR3 is TGTGCCAGCAGCCGAGGAACAGGGTCCGGCATTCAGTACTTC. This codes for CASSRGTGSGIQYF.

The chain joins TRBV6-1 to TRBJ1-1; D is perhaps TRBD1 (5 bases). The CDR3 contains 16 residues. Trimming cost V 0 bases and J 5 bases, with 16 bases left between them. Germline values: CDR1 MNHNS, CDR2 SASEGT. CDR3 nucleotides: TGTGCCAGCAGTGAAGCGCTGGAGGGGCTCGGGACTGAAGCTTTCTTT. Amino acids: CASSEALEGLGTEAFF.

This sequence joins TRBV27 and TRBJ2-7; TRBD1 aligns across 7 bases. J was trimmed by 0 bases and V by 5 bases; bases with no gene match: 10. The germline CDR1 and CDR2 sequences are MNHEY and SMNVEV (reference sequence). The CDR3 spans 16 residues. Here the CDR3 reads CASSPSGGPLSYEQYF. As DNA, the CDR3 is TGTGCCAGCAGTCCGTCAGGGGGTCCCCTCTCCTACGAGCAGTACTTC.

V gene TRBV6-5 combines with J gene TRBJ1-1; D is uncertain. CDR1 and CDR2 from the germline V gene are MNHEY and SVGAGI. V lost 4 bases and J lost 1, with 7 bases in between. The length of the CDR3 is 13 residues. The CDR3 coding sequence is TGTGCCAGCAGTTCCCAGCGGAACACTGAAGCTTTCTTT. Translating gives CASSSQRNTEAFF.

This clone appeared once. The chain combines TRBV6-1 with TRBJ1-1; no definite D call. CDR3 length: 13 amino acids. Germline V gene sequence: CDR1 MNHNS, CDR2 SASEGT. The V and J ends lost 6 bases and 4 bases respectively, with 12 bases between them. CDR3 sequence reads: CASSVEEATEAFF. In DNA form, the CDR3 reads TGTGCCAGCAGCGTTGAGGAGGCCACTGAAGCTTTCTTT.

This chain links TRBV11-3 with TRBJ2-1; the match to TRBD2 covers 9 bases. Germline V gene sequence: CDR1 SGHNT, CDR2 YENEEA. Trimming at V came to 5 bases and at J to 7 bases, leaving 6 bases not matched to a gene. This CDR3 has 14 residues. The CDR3 DNA follows: TGTGCCAGCAGCGTAGCGGGAGAGTTGAATGAGCAGTTCTTC. This gives the protein CASSVAGELNEQFF. Complete variable domain (other parts from reference TRBV11-3 and TRBJ2-1): EAGVVQSPRYKIIEKKQPVAFWCNPISGHNTLYWYLQNLGQGPELLIRYENEEAVDDSQLPKDRFSAERLKGVDSTLKIQPAELGDSAVYLCASSVAGELNEQFFGPGTRLTVL.

V is TRBV18 and J is TRBJ2-7; 7 bases are shared with TRBD1. Germline values: CDR1 KGHSH, CDR2 LQKENI. The V and J ends lost 4 bases and 7 bases, in that order; junction bases with no gene match: 10. This CDR3 has 14 amino acids. The CDR3 sequence is CASSQSTGLREQYF. For the CDR3, the DNA is TGTGCCAGCTCACAATCGACAGGGTTGCGGGAGCAGTACTTC.

The V gene is TRBV6-1, the J gene TRBJ2-5, with 7 bases matching TRBD1. Germline lookup yields CDR1 MNHNS and CDR2 SASEGT. The CDR3 covers 18 residues. The trim removed 0 bases at V and 1 base at J, leaving 11 bases unmatched. Here the CDR3 DNA reads TGTGCCAGCAGTGAAGCGTTACAGGGGTTCGGGGTCCAAGAGACCCAGTACTTC. This sequence encodes CASSEALQGFGVQETQYF.

The chain links TRBV10-1 to TRBJ2-3; D not certain. This CDR3 region has 13 residues. Germline assignment: CDR1 WNHNN and CDR2 SYGVQD (reference sequence). The V gene lost 4 bases and the J gene lost 2 bases, with 7 bases spanning the gap. This CDR3 reads CASSVPDTDTQYF. CDR3 nucleotides: TGCGCCAGCAGTGTTCCAGACACAGATACGCAGTATTTT.

The chain joins TRBV11-2 to TRBJ2-3; 14 bases agree with TRBD2. With V trimmed by 3 bases and J by 1 base, 9 bases remained unmatched. CDR1 and CDR2 (germline): SGHAT, FQNNGV. The CDR3 covers 19 residues. The CDR3 loop is CASSFLPGLAGAGTDTQYF. The CDR3 nucleotides read TGTGCCAGCAGCTTTCTGCCGGGACTAGCGGGAGCGGGCACAGATACGCAGTATTTT.

The CDR3 DNA is TGCGCCAGCAGCCAAGCTAACAGGGCGGGTGCGACCCAGTACTTC. This codes for CASSQANRAGATQYF. The chain links TRBV4-1 to TRBJ2-5, with D perhaps TRBD1 (6 bases). Deletions cut 1 base from V and 7 bases from J, with 16 bases between. CDR1 MGHRA and CDR2 YSYEKL come from the germline V gene. The CDR3 has 15 residues.

The V and J genes are TRBV7-3 and TRBJ2-2, with D unresolved. In germline, CDR1 is SGHTA, CDR2 FQGTGA. The V end lost 4 bases, the J end lost 2 bases, and 14 bases lay between the germline ends. The CDR3 length is 16 residues. The CDR3: CASSSSGGPNTGELFF. CDR3 in DNA: TGTGCCAGCAGCTCAAGTGGCGGTCCAAACACCGGGGAGCTGTTTTTT.

The rearrangement joins TRBV12-5 to TRBJ2-7; TRBD2 aligns across 8 bases. J lost 8 bases, V lost 1 base, and 10 bases had no gene match. CDR1 and CDR2 (germline): LGHNT, FRNRAP. The CDR3 contains 15 residues. The CDR3 sequence: CASGLATSGPPQQYF. The CDR3 bases are TGTGCTAGTGGTTTGGCCACTAGCGGTCCTCCCCAGCAGTACTTC.

The chain has TRBV7-2 and TRBJ1-4; unclear D gene. The CDR3 is made up of 12 amino acids. Between the trimmed V and J ends, which lost 3 bases and 7 bases, there was a span of 6 bases. Per the germline V gene, CDR1 is SGHTA and CDR2 is FQGNSA. CDR3 sequence: CASSLGSEKLFF. CDR3 sequence (DNA): TGTGCCAGCAGCTTGGGCAGTGAAAAACTGTTTTTT.

The rearrangement uses TRBV5-1 and TRBJ2-3; D possibly corresponds to TRBD1 (6 bases). Trimming left V 4 bases short and J 6 bases short, with 18 bases between. Per the germline V gene, CDR1 is SGHRS and CDR2 is YFSETQ. The CDR3 runs 15 residues. CDR3 loop: CASSRGTPSMDTQYF. CDR3 DNA: TGCGCCAGCAGCCGTGGGACACCATCAATGGATACGCAGTATTTT.

The CDR3 here is CASSPRQSGNTIYF. The CDR3 nucleotides are TGTGCCAGCTCACCACGACAGTCTGGAAACACCATATATTTT. The gene calls are TRBV18 and TRBJ1-3, with D perhaps matching TRBD1 (5 bases). The germline V and J ends were trimmed by 1 base and 1 base, with 5 bases remaining between them. The CDR3 is 14 residues long. Germline CDR1 reads KGHSH; CDR2 reads LQKENI.

This clone appeared a few times. Other DNA variants within this sample encode the same CDR3. The gene calls are TRBV2 and TRBJ2-7; possibly TRBD1 for D (6 bases). V lost 6 bases, J lost 0 bases, and 12 bases lay in between. The CDR3 extends over 14 amino acids. Germline-derived CDR1 and CDR2 are SNHLY and FYNNEI. The CDR3 spells CASRTGQRSYEQYF. CDR3 bases: TGTGCCAGCAGGACCGGACAGCGCTCCTACGAGCAGTACTTC.

In this sample, this clone turned up a few times. The chain combines TRBV7-2 with TRBJ2-7, with 8 bases fitting TRBD2. This CDR3 spans 15 amino acids. The junction had 6 bases not matched to a gene; V was cut back by 2 bases and J by 3 bases. Per germline, CDR1 SGHTA and CDR2 FQGNSA. The CDR3 bases are TGTGCCAGCAGCTTAAGCGGGAGCTTAGGCTACGAGCAGTACTTC. Its translation: CASSLSGSLGYEQYF.

The chain is built from TRBV12-2 and TRBJ1-2; TRBD1, the table's D call, was not compared with the DNA. TRBV12-2 is listed as a pseudogene. This CDR3 is 18 amino acids long. This CDR3 is CASRLARDRGQSVRGYTF. The CDR3 bases are TGTGCAAGTCGCTTAGCGCGGGACAGGGGGCAAAGTGTCCGTGGCTACACCTTC.

The chain carries TRBV15 and TRBJ2-2, with D possibly matching TRBD1 (5 bases). The CDR3 has 16 residues. The germline V gene has CDR1 LNHNV and CDR2 YYDKDF (reference sequence). Between the trimmed V and J ends, which lost 7 bases and 6 bases, there was a span of 21 bases. Written as DNA, the CDR3 is TGTGCCACCAAACAGGTTTTTGGGGCAGGGCCCGGGGAGCTGTTTTTT. Its protein product is CATKQVFGAGPGELFF.

The chain carries TRBV27 and TRBJ1-5; TRBD1 is a possible D gene (6 bases). Germline CDR1 is MNHEY and CDR2 is SMNVEV (reference sequence). The CDR3 is 13 residues long. The V gene lost 5 bases and the J gene lost 7 bases, with 12 bases spanning the gap. The CDR3 loop is CASSIRGQQPQHF. CDR3 DNA sequence: TGTGCCAGCAGTATCAGGGGTCAACAGCCCCAGCATTTT.

V is TRBV6-5 and J is TRBJ2-7; D is uncertain. The CDR3 contains 13 residues. V lost 5 bases and J lost 5, with 13 bases in between. CDR1 is MNHEY and CDR2 is SVGAGI in the germline V gene. The CDR3 loop is CASSAHEENEQYF. CDR3 DNA: TGTGCCAGCAGTGCCCACGAGGAAAACGAGCAGTACTTC.

V and J are TRBV4-1 and TRBJ2-3, with D possibly matching TRBD2 (5 bases). Germline V gives CDR1 MGHRA, CDR2 YSYEKL. V lost 1 base and J 0 bases, leaving 14 bases between the germline ends. CDR3 length: 17 residues. CDR3 nucleotide sequence: TGCGCCAGCAGCCAAGCCGCTTGGAGGATTAGCACAGATACGCAGTATTTT. Its translation: CASSQAAWRISTDTQYF.

V is TRBV19 and J is TRBJ2-1, with 12 bases fitting TRBD2. V shed 9 bases and J 4 bases; nucleotides not matched to a gene: 4. Germline V gives CDR1 LNHDA, CDR2 SQIVND (reference sequence). This CDR3 has 14 amino acids. The CDR3 nucleotides are TGTGCCAGCACGACTAGCGGGGGTTACAATGAGCAGTTCTTC. Its protein is CASTTSGGYNEQFF.